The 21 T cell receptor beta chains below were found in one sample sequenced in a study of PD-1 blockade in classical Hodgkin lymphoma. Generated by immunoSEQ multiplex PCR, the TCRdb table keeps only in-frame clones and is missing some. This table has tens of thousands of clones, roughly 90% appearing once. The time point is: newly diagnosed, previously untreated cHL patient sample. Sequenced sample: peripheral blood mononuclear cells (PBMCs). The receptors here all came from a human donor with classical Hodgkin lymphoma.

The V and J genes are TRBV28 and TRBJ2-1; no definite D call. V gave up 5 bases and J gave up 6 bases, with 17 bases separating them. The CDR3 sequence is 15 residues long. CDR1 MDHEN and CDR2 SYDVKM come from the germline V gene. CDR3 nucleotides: TGTGCCAGCAGTGATATCGTTGGACGTGTCAATGAGCAGTTCTTC. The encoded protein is CASSDIVGRVNEQFF.

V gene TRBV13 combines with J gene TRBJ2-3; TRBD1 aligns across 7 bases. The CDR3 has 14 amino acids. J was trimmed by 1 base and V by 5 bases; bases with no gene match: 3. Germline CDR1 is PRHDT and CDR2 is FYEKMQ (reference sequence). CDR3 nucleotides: TGTGCCAGCAGCATCGGGACAGGCACAGATACGCAGTATTTT. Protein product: CASSIGTGTDTQYF.

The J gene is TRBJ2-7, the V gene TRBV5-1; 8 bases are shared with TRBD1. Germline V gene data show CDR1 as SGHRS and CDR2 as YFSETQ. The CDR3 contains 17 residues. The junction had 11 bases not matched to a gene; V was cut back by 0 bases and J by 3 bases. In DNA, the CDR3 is TGCGCCAGCAGCTTGGAGCTTGCGGGACAGGAGCTCTACGAGCAGTACTTC. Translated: CASSLELAGQELYEQYF.

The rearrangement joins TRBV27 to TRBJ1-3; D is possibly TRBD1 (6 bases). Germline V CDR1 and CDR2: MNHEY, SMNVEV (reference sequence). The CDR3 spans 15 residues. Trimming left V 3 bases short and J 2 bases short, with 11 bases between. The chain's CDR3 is CASSFTGAAGNTIYF. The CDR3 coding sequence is TGTGCCAGCAGTTTCACGGGGGCGGCTGGAAACACCATATATTTT.

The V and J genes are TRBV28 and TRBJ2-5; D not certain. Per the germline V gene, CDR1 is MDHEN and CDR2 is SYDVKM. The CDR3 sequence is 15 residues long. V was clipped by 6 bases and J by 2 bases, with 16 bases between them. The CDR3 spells CASSLPVTIQETQYF. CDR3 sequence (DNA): TGTGCCAGCAGCCTCCCTGTCACTATTCAAGAGACCCAGTACTTC.

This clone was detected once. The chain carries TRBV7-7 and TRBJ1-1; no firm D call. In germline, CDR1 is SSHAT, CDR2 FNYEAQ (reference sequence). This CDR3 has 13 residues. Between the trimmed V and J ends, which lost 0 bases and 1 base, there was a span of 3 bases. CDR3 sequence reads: CASSLAKNTEAFF. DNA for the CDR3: TGTGCCAGCAGCTTAGCCAAGAACACTGAAGCTTTCTTT.

In nucleotides, the CDR3 is TGTGCCAGCAGCGCTACTAGCGCAGATACGCAGTATTTT. Translating gives CASSATSADTQYF. This chain connects TRBV7-6 to TRBJ2-3; 7 bases line up with TRBD2. CDR1 and CDR2 from the germline V gene are SGHVS and FNYEAQ. CDR3 length: 13 residues. Trimming at V came to 5 bases and at J to 4 bases, leaving 3 bases not matched to a gene.

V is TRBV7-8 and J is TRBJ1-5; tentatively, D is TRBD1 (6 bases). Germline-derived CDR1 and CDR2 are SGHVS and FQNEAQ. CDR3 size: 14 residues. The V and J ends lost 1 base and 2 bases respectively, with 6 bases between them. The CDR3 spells CASSLDRGNQPQHF. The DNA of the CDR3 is TGTGCCAGCAGCTTAGACAGGGGCAATCAGCCCCAGCATTTT.

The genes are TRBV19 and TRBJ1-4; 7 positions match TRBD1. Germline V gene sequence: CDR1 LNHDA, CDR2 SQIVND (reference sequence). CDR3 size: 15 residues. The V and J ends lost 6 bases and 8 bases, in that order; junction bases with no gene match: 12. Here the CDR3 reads CASRATGTGKEKLFF. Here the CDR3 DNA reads TGTGCCAGTAGGGCGACAGGGACTGGAAAAGAAAAACTGTTTTTT. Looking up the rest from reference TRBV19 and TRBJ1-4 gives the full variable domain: DGGITQSPKYLFRKEGQNVTLSCEQNLNHDAMYWYRQDPGQGLRLIYYSQIVNDFQKGDIAEGYSVSREKKESFPLTVTSAQKNPTAFYLCASRATGTGKEKLFFGSGTQLSVL.

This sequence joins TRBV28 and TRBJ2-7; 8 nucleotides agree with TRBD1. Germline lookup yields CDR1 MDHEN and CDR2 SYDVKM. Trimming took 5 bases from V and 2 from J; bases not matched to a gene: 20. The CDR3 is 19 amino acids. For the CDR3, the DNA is TGTGCCAGCAGTCGACTTACCCCAATCGACAGGGGAAGACCCTACGAGCAGTACTTC. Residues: CASSRLTPIDRGRPYEQYF. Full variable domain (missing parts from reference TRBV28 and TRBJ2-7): DVKVTQSSRYLVKRTGEKVFLECVQDMDHENMFWYRQDPGLGLRLIYFSYDVKMKEKGDIPEGYSVSREKKERFSLILESASTNQTSMYLCASSRLTPIDRGRPYEQYFGPGTRLTVT.

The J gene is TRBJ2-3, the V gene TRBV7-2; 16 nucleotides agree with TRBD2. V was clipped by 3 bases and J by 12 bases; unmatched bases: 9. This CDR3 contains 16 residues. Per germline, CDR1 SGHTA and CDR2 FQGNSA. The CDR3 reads CASSFQGTSGRARQYF. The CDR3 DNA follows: TGTGCCAGCAGCTTCCAGGGGACTAGCGGGAGGGCCCGTCAGTATTTT.

DNA for the CDR3: TGTGCCAGCAGCGTGCGGGAGGGAAGCACAGATACGCAGTATTTT. Translation: CASSVREGSTDTQYF. This chain connects TRBV9 to TRBJ2-3; the match to TRBD2 covers 9 bases. With V trimmed by 2 bases and J by 0 bases, 1 base remained unmatched. The CDR3 is made up of 15 amino acids. Germline assignment: CDR1 SGDLS and CDR2 YYNGEE.

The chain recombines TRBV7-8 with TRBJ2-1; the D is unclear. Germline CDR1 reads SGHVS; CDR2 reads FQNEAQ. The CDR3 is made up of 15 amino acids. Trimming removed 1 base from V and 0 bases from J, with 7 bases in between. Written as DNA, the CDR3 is TGTGCCAGCAGCTTAGGTTTCAGCTCCTACAATGAGCAGTTCTTC. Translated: CASSLGFSSYNEQFF.

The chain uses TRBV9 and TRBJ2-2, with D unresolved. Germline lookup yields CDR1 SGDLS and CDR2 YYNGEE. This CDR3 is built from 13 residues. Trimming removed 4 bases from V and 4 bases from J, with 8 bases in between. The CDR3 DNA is TGTGCCAGCAGCCTGGATCGCACCGGGGAGCTGTTTTTT. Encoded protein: CASSLDRTGELFF.

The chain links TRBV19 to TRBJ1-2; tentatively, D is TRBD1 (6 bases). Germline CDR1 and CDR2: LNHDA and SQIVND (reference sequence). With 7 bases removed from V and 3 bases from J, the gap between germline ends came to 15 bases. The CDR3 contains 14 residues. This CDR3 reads CASTSIGGHYGYTF. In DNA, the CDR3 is TGTGCCAGTACCTCGATCGGGGGGCACTATGGCTACACCTTC.

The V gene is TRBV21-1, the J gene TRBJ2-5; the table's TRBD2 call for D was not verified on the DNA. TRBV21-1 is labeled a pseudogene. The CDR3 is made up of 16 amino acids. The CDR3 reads CASSKAASGDQETQYF. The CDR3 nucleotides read TGTGCCAGCAGCAAAGCGGCAAGCGGAGACCAAGAGACCCAGTACTTC.

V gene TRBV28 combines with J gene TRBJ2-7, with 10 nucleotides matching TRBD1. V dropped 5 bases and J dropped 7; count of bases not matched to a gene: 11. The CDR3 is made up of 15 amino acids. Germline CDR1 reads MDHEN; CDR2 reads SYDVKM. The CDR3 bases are TGTGCCAGCAGTCTGTCGGGACAGGGGAACGGGGAGCAGTACTTC. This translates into CASSLSGQGNGEQYF.

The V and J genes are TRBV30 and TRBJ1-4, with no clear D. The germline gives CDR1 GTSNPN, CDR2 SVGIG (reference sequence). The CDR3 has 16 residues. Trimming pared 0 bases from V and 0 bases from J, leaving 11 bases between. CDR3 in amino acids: CAWSVVYGATNEKLFF. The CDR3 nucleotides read TGTGCCTGGAGTGTGGTTTATGGGGCAACTAATGAAAAACTGTTTTTT.

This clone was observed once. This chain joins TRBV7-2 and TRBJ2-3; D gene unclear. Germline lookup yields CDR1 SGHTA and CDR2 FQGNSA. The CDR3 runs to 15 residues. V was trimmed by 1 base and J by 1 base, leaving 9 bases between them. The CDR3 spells CASSLEGYGTDTQYF. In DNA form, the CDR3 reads TGTGCCAGCAGCTTAGAAGGCTATGGCACAGATACGCAGTATTTT.

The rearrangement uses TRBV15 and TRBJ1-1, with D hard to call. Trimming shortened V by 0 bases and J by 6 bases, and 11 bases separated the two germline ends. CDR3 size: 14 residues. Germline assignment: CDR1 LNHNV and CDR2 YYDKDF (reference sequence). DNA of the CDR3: TGTGCCACCAGCAGAGATTTCAGTTACGCTGAAGCTTTCTTT. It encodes CATSRDFSYAEAFF.

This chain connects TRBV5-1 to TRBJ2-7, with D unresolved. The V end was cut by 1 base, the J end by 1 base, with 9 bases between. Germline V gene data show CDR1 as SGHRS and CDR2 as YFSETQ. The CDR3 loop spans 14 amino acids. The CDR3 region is CASSLRQASYEQYF. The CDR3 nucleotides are TGCGCCAGCAGCTTGCGGCAGGCTTCCTACGAGCAGTACTTC.